Shown below are 5 T cell receptor beta chains from a single sample sequenced in a study of OX40 agonist ivuxolimab in advanced cancers. Method: immunoSEQ multiplex PCR; TCRdb's copy keeps in-frame clones and lacks some. The sample shows about 46,000 clones, around 91% of them seen only once. The sample in question was CD4+ or CD8+ T cells sorted from blood, obtained in a trial of the OX40 agonist ivuxolimab. All receptors come from an adult with an advanced solid tumor such as melanoma, head and neck, liver or kidney cancer.

This chain joins TRBV29-1 and TRBJ2-7; D might be TRBD1 (6 bases). The V and J ends lost 4 bases and 2 bases respectively, with 12 bases between them. The CDR3 is 13 amino acids. Germline CDR1 is SQVTM and CDR2 is ANQGSEA. CDR3 nucleotide sequence: TGCAGCGTTGCGGGACAAGTCCCCTACGAGCAGTACTTC. It encodes CSVAGQVPYEQYF.

The rearrangement joins TRBV9 to TRBJ2-1; TRBD2 matches at 9 bases. Losses at the gene ends were 3 bases for V and 8 bases for J; bases not matched to a gene: 9. This CDR3 is built from 15 residues. Germline CDR1 and CDR2: SGDLS and YYNGEE. The CDR3 protein is CASSEGGLAGYEQFF. The CDR3 DNA reads TGTGCCAGCAGCGAAGGGGGGCTAGCGGGATATGAGCAGTTCTTC.

This clone is a singleton in its sample. The V and J genes are TRBV5-6 and TRBJ2-7, with 9 bases identical to TRBD1. This CDR3 contains 16 residues. CDR1 is SGHDT, CDR2 YYEEEE, per germline. The junction had 11 bases not matched to a gene; V was cut back by 4 bases and J by 3 bases. CDR3 bases: TGTGCCAGCAGCCCCTTAGCTCCGGGACAGGGCTACGAGCAGTACTTC. This sequence encodes CASSPLAPGQGYEQYF.

This clone has a single count. CDR3 residues: CASSLGEVTWDEQYF. CDR3 nucleotides: TGTGCCAGCAGCTTAGGAGAAGTGACTTGGGACGAGCAGTACTTC. The V and J genes are TRBV7-9 and TRBJ2-5; D not resolved. The J call may not be correct, given that the DNA end is closer to TRBJ2-7. This CDR3 contains 15 residues. Germline V gene data show CDR1 as SEHNR and CDR2 as FQNEAQ (reference sequence).

This CDR3 is CASTPGGGVDEQYF. The DNA of the CDR3 is TGTGCCAGCACCCCGGGGGGGGGAGTTGACGAGCAGTACTTC. J is TRBJ2-7 and V is TRBV9; 8 positions match TRBD2. The trim removed 6 bases at V and 5 bases at J, leaving 10 bases unmatched. Germline loops: CDR1 SGDLS, CDR2 YYNGEE. This CDR3 contains 14 residues.